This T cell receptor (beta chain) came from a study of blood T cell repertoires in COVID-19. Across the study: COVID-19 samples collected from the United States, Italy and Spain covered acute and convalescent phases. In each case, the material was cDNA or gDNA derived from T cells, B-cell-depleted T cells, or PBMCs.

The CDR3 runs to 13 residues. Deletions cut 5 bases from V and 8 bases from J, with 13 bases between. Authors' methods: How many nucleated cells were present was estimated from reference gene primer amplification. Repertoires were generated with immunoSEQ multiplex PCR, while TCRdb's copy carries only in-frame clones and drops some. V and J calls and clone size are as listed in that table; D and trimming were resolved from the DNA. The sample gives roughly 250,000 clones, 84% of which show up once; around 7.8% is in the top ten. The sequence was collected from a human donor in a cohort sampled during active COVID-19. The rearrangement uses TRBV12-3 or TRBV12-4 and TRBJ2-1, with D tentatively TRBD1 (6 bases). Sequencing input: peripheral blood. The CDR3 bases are TGTGCCAGCAGTATTACAGGGCGGGATGAGCAGTTCTTC. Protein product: CASSITGRDEQFF.